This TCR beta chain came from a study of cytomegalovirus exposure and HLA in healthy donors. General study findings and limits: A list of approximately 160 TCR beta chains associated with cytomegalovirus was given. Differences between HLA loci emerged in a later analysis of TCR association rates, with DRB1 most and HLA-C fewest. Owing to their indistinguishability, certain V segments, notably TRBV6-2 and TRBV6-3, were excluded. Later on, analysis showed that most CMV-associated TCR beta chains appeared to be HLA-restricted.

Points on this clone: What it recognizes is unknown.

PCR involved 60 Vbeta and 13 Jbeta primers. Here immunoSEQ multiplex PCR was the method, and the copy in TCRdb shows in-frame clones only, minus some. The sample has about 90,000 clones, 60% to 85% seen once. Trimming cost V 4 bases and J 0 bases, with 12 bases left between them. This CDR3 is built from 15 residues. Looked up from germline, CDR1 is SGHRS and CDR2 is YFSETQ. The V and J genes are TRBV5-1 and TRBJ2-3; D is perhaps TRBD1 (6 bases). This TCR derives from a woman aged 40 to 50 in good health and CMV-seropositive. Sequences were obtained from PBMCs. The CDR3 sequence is CASSPTTGSTDTQYF. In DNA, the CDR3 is TGCGCCAGCAGCCCTACGACAGGTAGCACAGATACGCAGTATTTT.